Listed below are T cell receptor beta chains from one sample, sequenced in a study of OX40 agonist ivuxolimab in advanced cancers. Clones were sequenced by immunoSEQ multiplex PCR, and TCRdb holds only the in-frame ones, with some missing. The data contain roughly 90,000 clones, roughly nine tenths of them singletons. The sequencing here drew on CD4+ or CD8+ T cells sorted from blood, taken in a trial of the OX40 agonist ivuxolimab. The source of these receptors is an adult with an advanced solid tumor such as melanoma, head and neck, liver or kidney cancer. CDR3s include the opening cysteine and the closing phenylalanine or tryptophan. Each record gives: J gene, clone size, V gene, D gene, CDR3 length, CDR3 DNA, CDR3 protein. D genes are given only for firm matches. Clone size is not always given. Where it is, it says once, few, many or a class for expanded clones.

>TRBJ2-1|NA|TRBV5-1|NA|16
TGCGCCAGCAGCGGTACTCGGGGCTCGTCACTTAATGAGCAGTTCTTC
CASSGTRGSSLNEQFF
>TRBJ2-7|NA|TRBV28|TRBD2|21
TGTGCCAGCAGTTTATGGTACGGCCTCCCACTAGCGGGAGAGAGCTCCTACGAGCAGTACTTC
CASSLWYGLPLAGESSYEQYF
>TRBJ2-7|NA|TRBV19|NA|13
TGTGCCAGTAGTGTCGGACAGAACTACGAGCAGTACTTC
CASSVGQNYEQYF
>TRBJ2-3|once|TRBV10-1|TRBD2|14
TGCGCCAGCAGTGAAGCGGGAGGAGGGGATACGCAGTATTTT
CASSEAGGGDTQYF
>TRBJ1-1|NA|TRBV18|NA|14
TGTGCCAGCTCACAGGGTCAGTTTAACACTGAAGCTTTCTTT
CASSQGQFNTEAFF
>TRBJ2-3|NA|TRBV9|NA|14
TGTGCCAGCAGCGTAGTTGGGGGGACAGATACGCAGTATTTT
CASSVVGGTDTQYF
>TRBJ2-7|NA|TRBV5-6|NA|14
TGTGCCAGCAGCTTGGCCCCGGGAGTAAATGAGCAGTACTTC
CASSLAPGVNEQYF
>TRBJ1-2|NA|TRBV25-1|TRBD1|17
TGTGCCAGCAGTGAACCCGGGACAGGGCCATTTAACTATGGCTACACCTTC
CASSEPGTGPFNYGYTF
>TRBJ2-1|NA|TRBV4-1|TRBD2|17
TGCGCCAGCAGCCGAAAGGGACTAGCGGAACCCTACAATGAGCAGTTCTTC
CASSRKGLAEPYNEQFF
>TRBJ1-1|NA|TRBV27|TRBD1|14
TGTGCCAGCGGACAGGGACTCATGAACACTGAAGCTTTCTTT
CASGQGLMNTEAFF
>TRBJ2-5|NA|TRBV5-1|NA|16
TGCGCCAGCAGCTTGGCGCGTTCTGGGTACCAAGAGACCCAGTACTTC
CASSLARSGYQETQYF
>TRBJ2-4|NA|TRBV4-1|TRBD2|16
TGCGCCAGCAGCCAAGTCCCTAGCGGGACCAAAAACATTCAGTACTTC
CASSQVPSGTKNIQYF
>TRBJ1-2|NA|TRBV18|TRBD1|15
TGTGCCAGCTCATCCGAGACAGGGGAAAAATATGGCTACACCTTC
CASSSETGEKYGYTF
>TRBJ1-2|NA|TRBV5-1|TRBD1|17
TGCGCCAGCAAGTTAGGTTTGTCGACAGGGGTTGGTTATGGCTACACCTTC
CASKLGLSTGVGYGYTF
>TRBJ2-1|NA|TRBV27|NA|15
TGTGCCAGCAGTTTGGGCAGGGGACAATACAATGAGCAGTTCTTC
CASSLGRGQYNEQFF
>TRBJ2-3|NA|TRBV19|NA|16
TGTGCCAGTAGTATCAGGCAGGGAGCTTCCACAGATACGCAGTATTTT
CASSIRQGASTDTQYF
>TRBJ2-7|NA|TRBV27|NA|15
TGTGCCAGCAGCACGGTGAGGGGGGCGCCCAACGAGCAGTACTTC
CASSTVRGAPNEQYF
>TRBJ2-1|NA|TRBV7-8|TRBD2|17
TGTGCCAGCAGCTTCACCCTGAGCGGGAGGATATACAATGAGCAGTTCTTC
CASSFTLSGRIYNEQFF
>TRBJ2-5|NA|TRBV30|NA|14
TGTGCCTGGAGTGTTGGGAGCGTCCAAGAGACCCAGTACTTC
CAWSVGSVQETQYF
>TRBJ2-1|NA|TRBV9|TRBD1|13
TGTGCCAGCAGCGACAACAGGGGGCCTGAGCAGTTCTTC
CASSDNRGPEQFF
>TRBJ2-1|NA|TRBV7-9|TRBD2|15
TGTGCCAGCAGCTCCGAGAAGCGGGACCAAAATGAGCAGTTCTTC
CASSSEKRDQNEQFF
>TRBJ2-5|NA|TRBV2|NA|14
TGTGCCAGCAGGAGGGCCAGATCACAAGAGACCCAGTACTTC
CASRRARSQETQYF
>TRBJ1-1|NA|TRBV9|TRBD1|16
TGTGCCAGCAGCGTATGGGACAGGGGTTTGACCACTGAAGCTTTCTTT
CASSVWDRGLTTEAFF
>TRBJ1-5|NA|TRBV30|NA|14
TGTGCCTGGAGTCCGGGACGGGGCAATCAGCCCCAGCATTTT
CAWSPGRGNQPQHF
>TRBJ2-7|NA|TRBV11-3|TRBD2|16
TGTGCCAGCAGCTTAGGTGTGGGGACTACCCATGGGAAGCAGTACTTC
CASSLGVGTTHGKQYF
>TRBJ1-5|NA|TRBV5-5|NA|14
TGTGCCAGCAGCTTGTTTCGCAGAGATCAGCCCCAGCATTTT
CASSLFRRDQPQHF
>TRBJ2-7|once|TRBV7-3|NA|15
TGTGCCAGCAGCTTTGGTCCGGACCTTTTCTACGAGCAGTACTTC
CASSFGPDLFYEQYF
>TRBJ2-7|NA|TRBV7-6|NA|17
TGTGCCAGCAGCTTAGCGGGCGGGCAAGAGGGATCCTACGAGCAGTACTTC
CASSLAGGQEGSYEQYF
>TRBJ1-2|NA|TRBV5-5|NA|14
TGTGCCAGCAGCTTGTATGTCTCGGGGTATGGCTACACCTTC
CASSLYVSGYGYTF
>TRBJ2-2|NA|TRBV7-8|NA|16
TGTGCCAGCAGCTTCCCCGCAGGGCTGAACACCGGGGAGCTGTTTTTT
CASSFPAGLNTGELFF
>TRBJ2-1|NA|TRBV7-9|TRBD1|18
TGTGCCAGCAGCTCCGGGACAGGGTTTTTAAGCTCCTACAATGAGCAGTTCTTC
CASSSGTGFLSSYNEQFF
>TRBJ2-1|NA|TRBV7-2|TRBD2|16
TGTGCCAGCAGCTTGAAACCGGGACTAGCTTCCGATGGGCAGTTCTTC
CASSLKPGLASDGQFF
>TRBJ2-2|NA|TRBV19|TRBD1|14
TGTGCCAGCGAGGGACAGGGAATCACCGGGGAGCTGTTTTTT
CASEGQGITGELFF
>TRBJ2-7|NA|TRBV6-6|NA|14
TGTGCCGGCTCGCGGGGACGGGGATCCTACGAGCAGTACTTC
CAGSRGRGSYEQYF
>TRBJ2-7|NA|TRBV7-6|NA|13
TGTGCCAGCAGCTTAAGCAGCTCCTACGAGCAGTACTTC
CASSLSSSYEQYF
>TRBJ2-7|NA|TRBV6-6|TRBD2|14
TGTGCCAGCAGAATAGGACTAGCGGGAGTTGAGCAGTACTTC
CASRIGLAGVEQYF
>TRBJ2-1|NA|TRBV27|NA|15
TGTGCCAGCAGTACAGGGACGTCGGTGGACAATGAGCAGTTCTTC
CASSTGTSVDNEQFF
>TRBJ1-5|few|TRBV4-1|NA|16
TGCGCCAGCAGCCAAGAGGGGCAGGCCGTAGATCAGCCCCAGCATTTT
CASSQEGQAVDQPQHF
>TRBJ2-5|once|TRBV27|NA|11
TGTGCCAGCAGTTACGGTGGGACCCAGTACTTC
CASSYGGTQYF
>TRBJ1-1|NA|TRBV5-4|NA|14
TGTGCCAGCAGCTTTTTGCAGGGGCACACTGAAGCTTTCTTT
CASSFLQGHTEAFF
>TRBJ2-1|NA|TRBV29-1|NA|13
TGCAGCGTCGCGAGGACAGCTAGGGATGAGCAGTTCTTC
CSVARTARDEQFF
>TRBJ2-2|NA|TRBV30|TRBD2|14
TGTGCCTCTACGTGGACTAGCGGGAGGGAGGAGCTGTTTTTT
CASTWTSGREELFF
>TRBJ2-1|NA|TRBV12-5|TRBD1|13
TGTGCTAGTGGGCAACAGGGGGCCTATGAGCAGTTCTTC
CASGQQGAYEQFF
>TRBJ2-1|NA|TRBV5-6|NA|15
TGTGCCAGCAGCTTGGACTCCAGCTCCTACAATGAGCAGTTCTTC
CASSLDSSSYNEQFF
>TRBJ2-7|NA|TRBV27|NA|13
TGTGCCAGCAGTTGGGGCCTCTCCTACGAGCAGTACTTC
CASSWGLSYEQYF
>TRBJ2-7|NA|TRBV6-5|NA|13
TGTGCCAGCAGCAACCGGGACGGCTACGAGCAGTACTTC
CASSNRDGYEQYF
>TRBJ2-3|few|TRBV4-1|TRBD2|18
TGCGCCAGCAGCCAAATATTCCGACTAGCGGGAGGTACAGATACGCAGTATTTT
CASSQIFRLAGGTDTQYF